The clone carrying this TCR beta chain was picked up one time. The sample originates from a study of technical replicates of blood from several donors. The protocol was immunoSEQ multiplex PCR, while the TCRdb copy is restricted to in-frame clones and leaves out a portion. The table records some 82,000 clones, over 90% of them present only once. V lost 6 bases and J lost 0, with 12 bases in between. There are 15 residues in the CDR3. Germline V gene data show CDR1 as MNHEY and CDR2 as SVGAGI. Source material: T cells isolated from PBMCs. The gene calls are TRBV6-5 and TRBJ1-3; no definite D call. This clonotype was obtained from a human donor in good health. This CDR3 reads CASSLTSASGNTIYF. The CDR3, as DNA: TGTGCCAGCAGCTTGACAAGTGCCTCTGGAAACACCATATATTTT.